This T cell receptor beta chain was recorded in a study of T cell clusters in autoimmune cytopenias. Approximately 36,000 genome equivalents of blood DNA were amplified for TRB. Findings of the study overall: TRB repertoire shifts in secondary cytopenia and chronic lymphocytic leukemia mostly reflected lymphoma, not autoimmunity.

Judged by frequency, this clonotype is hyperexpanded. Its target is not known. TRB was amplified by touch-down multiplex PCR, primer pools A and B combined. TCRdb derives one entry per CDR3 protein from the multiplex PCR reads, leaving out DNA. With over 550 distinct CDR3 sequences in the sample, the ten largest clones hold about a third. This CDR3 spans 17 amino acids. From germline, CDR1 is ENHRY and CDR2 SYGVKD. In addition, the sample was reused for a study of T cell repertoires in aging, cancer and after chemotherapy. That study adds: Donors were grouped into six age bands spanning 30 or younger through 70 or older. Chronic lymphocytic leukemia patients on fludarabine- or bendamustine-based regimens gave paired samples before and after chemotherapy.

V gene TRBV10-3 combines with J gene TRBJ1-2; TCRdb's assignment of TRBD1 cannot be checked, as there is no DNA. The sample comprised peripheral blood. The receptor comes from a human donor with an autoimmune cytopenia or autoimmune hepatitis (not recorded which). The CDR3 loop reads CAISDLDYRQGNYGYTF.